These 4 T cell receptor beta chains share one sample of origin, sequenced in a study of cytomegalovirus exposure and HLA in healthy donors (dated by TCRdb to about 2017). Libraries were made using the immunoSEQ multiplex PCR assay. For the multiplex PCR, a mixture combining 60 forward primers for TCR Vbeta segments and 13 reverse primers for TCR Jbeta segments was used. What TCRdb holds here is the immuneACCESS table cut down to in-frame rearrangements. Part of the clones is not present; checked against another copy, under half of the missing clones reflect an unresolved V gene, and the others are unexplained. A total of under 200,000 clones appear in this sample, around 83% of them only once. The top ten clonotypes cover approximately 2.5% of the sample. Sequencing was done on a sample of PBMCs. The receptors originated from a man between 25 and 39 years old in good health and CMV-seropositive.

This chain joins TRBV27 and TRBJ1-5; no reliable D call. V was cut by 3 bases and J by 6 bases, with 9 bases left in between. This CDR3 is 13 amino acids long. Germline CDR1 is MNHEY and CDR2 is SMNVEV (reference sequence). The CDR3 here is CASSFRVGQPQHF. The CDR3 DNA reads as TGTGCCAGCAGTTTCCGGGTTGGTCAGCCCCAGCATTTT.

The V call is TRBV7-2, the J call TRBJ1-6, with a possible D match to TRBD1 (5 bases). The CDR3 spans 17 residues. Germline V gene sequence: CDR1 SGHTA, CDR2 FQGNSA. Trimming pared 2 bases from V and 0 bases from J, leaving 11 bases between. CDR3 amino acids: CASSLPRGSSYNSPLHF. The CDR3 DNA follows: TGTGCCAGCAGCTTACCTAGGGGCAGCTCCTATAATTCACCCCTCCACTTT. Full variable domain (rest looked up from reference TRBV7-2 and TRBJ1-6): GAGVSQSPSNKVTEKGKDVELRCDPISGHTALYWYRQSLGQGLEFLIYFQGNSAPDKSGLPSDRFSAERTGGSVSTLTIQRTQQEDSAVYLCASSLPRGSSYNSPLHFGNGTRLTVT.

This clone came up a few times. CDR3 sequence: CASSTSGNSGNTIYF. The CDR3 DNA follows: TGTGCCAGCAGTACGTCAGGGAACTCTGGAAACACCATATATTTT. This chain joins TRBV6-5 and TRBJ1-3; possible D gene TRBD1, 5 bases. In germline, CDR1 is MNHEY, CDR2 SVGAGI. This CDR3 spans 15 amino acids. The V end lost 5 bases, the J end lost 0 bases, and 11 bases lay between the germline ends.

The V and J genes are TRBV21-1 and TRBJ2-7; the table's D call TRBD1 went unverified against the DNA. TRBV21-1 is a pseudogene segment. The CDR3 sequence is 14 residues long. The CDR3 DNA reads as TGTGCCGAGTGGGGACACCCTCAATCTTACGAGCAGTACGTC. It specifies CAEWGHPQSYEQYV.